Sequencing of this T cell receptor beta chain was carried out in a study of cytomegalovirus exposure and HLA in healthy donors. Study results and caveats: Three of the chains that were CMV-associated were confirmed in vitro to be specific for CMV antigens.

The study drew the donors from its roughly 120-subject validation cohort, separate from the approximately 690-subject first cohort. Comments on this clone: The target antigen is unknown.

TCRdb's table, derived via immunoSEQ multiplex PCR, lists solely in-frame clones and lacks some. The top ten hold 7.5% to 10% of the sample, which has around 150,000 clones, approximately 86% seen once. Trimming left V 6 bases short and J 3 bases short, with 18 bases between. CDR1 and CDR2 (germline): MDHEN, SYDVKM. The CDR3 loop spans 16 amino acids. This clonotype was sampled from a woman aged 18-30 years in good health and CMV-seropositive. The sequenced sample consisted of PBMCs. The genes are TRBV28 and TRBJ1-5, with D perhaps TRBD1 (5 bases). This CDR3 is CASSFAGGAINQPQHF. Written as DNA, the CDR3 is TGTGCCAGCAGCTTCGCCGGTGGGGCCATCAATCAGCCCCAGCATTTT.